These T cell receptor beta chains were read from a single sample in a study of blood T cell repertoires in COVID-19. Assay used: immunoSEQ multiplex PCR; TCRdb lists only in-frame clones, some missing. The sample has around 380,000 clones, approximately 87% seen once. Sequencing was performed on PBMCs or T cells enriched from blood (not recorded which). Receptors originate from a man aged 25-45 years who had recovered from COVID-19. Each CDR3 is given with its conserved first and last residue. A D gene is named only where the DNA matches it firmly. A clone size is listed for some rows: how often the clone was seen (once, few, many), or a class if it is expanded.

>NA|TRBV7-9|TRBJ1-2|TRBD1
CASSLAGTGDGYTF
TGTGCCAGCAGCTTAGCCGGGACAGGGGATGGCTACACCTTC
>NA|TRBV10-1|TRBJ1-1|NA
CASSGRDLKAFF
TGCGCCAGCAGTGGTCGGGATCTCAAAGCTTTCTTT
>NA|TRBV19|TRBJ2-7|TRBD1
CASHGTGSYEQYF
TGTGCCAGTCACGGGACAGGGTCCTACGAGCAGTACTTC
>NA|TRBV6-5|TRBJ2-7|NA
CASRRREKSSYEQYF
TGTGCCAGCAGGAGGAGGGAAAAAAGCTCCTACGAGCAGTACTTC
>NA|TRBV7-2|TRBJ1-3|NA
CASSLVGASGNTIYF
TGTGCCAGCAGCTTGGTGGGAGCCTCTGGAAACACCATATATTTT
>once|TRBV14|TRBJ2-3|TRBD2
CASSQDLGLAGTEDTQYF
TGTGCCAGCAGCCAAGATCTGGGACTAGCGGGGACCGAAGATACGCAGTATTTT
>NA|TRBV10-1|TRBJ2-2|NA
CASGGNTGELFF
TGCGCCAGCGGCGGGAACACCGGGGAGCTGTTTTTT
>NA|TRBV11-2|TRBJ1-2|NA
CASSLTDYYGYTF
TGTGCCAGCAGCTTAACTGACTACTATGGCTACACCTTC
>many|TRBV4-1|TRBJ2-3|NA
CASSQGARGAGTDTQYF
TGCGCCAGCAGCCAAGGTGCAAGGGGTGCGGGCACAGATACGCAGTATTTT
>NA|TRBV19|TRBJ2-1|NA
CASSIVAGYNEQFF
TGTGCCAGTAGTATTGTGGCGGGATACAATGAGCAGTTCTTC
>NA|TRBV4-1|TRBJ2-3|NA
CASSHPPPGADTQYF
TGCGCCAGCAGCCACCCTCCCCCGGGGGCAGATACGCAGTATTTT
>NA|TRBV4-1|TRBJ1-5|TRBD1
CASSQPDREWIQPQHF
TGCGCCAGCAGCCAACCGGACAGGGAATGGATTCAGCCCCAGCATTTT
>NA|TRBV4-2|TRBJ1-3|NA
CASSQDRGPKTGNTIYF
TGTGCCAGCAGCCAAGATAGGGGCCCGAAGACTGGAAACACCATATATTTT
>NA|TRBV19|TRBJ1-5|NA
CASTQDNLQPQHF
TGTGCCAGTACCCAGGACAATCTTCAGCCCCAGCATTTT
>NA|TRBV5-1|TRBJ2-7|TRBD2
CASSLAGGLAYEQYF
TGCGCCAGCAGCTTGGCCGGAGGACTAGCGTACGAGCAGTACTTC
>once|TRBV19|TRBJ2-7|TRBD1
CASSEGTDNYEQYF
TGTGCCAGTAGTGAGGGGACAGATAACTACGAGCAGTACTTC
>NA|TRBV18|TRBJ1-4|NA
CASSPLQADEKLFF
TGTGCCAGCTCACCATTACAGGCAGATGAAAAACTGTTTTTT
>NA|TRBV9|TRBJ1-2|TRBD1
CASSVSRQGDGYTF
TGTGCCAGCAGCGTAAGTCGACAGGGGGATGGCTACACCTTC
>NA|TRBV7-9|TRBJ2-2|TRBD2
CASSRGTSYTGELFF
TGTGCCAGCAGCCGAGGGACTAGCTACACCGGGGAGCTGTTTTTT
>NA|TRBV5-1|TRBJ1-4|TRBD1
CASSSIGPGGEKLFF
TGCGCCAGCAGCTCAATAGGGCCAGGGGGTGAAAAACTGTTTTTT
>once|TRBV19|TRBJ1-4|TRBD1
CASSKNPSYRGANEKLFF
TGTGCCAGTAGTAAAAACCCCTCCTACAGGGGAGCTAATGAAAAACTGTTTTTT
>NA|TRBV27|TRBJ2-3|NA
CASRSLTDTQYF
TGTGCCAGCAGGTCCCTAACAGATACGCAGTATTTT
>NA|TRBV5-1|TRBJ1-4|NA
CASSLEGETTRMFF
TGCGCCAGCAGCTTGGAAGGCGAGACAACCCGAATGTTTTTT
>NA|TRBV21-1|TRBJ1-6|NA
CASSKGGRGLNNSPLHF
TGTGCCAGCAGCAAAGGGGGCAGGGGGCTTAATAATTCACCCCTCCACTTT
>NA|TRBV3-1/TRBV3-2|TRBJ2-7|TRBD2
CASSPTWVAGVQYF
TGTGCCAGCAGCCCGACTTGGGTAGCGGGGGTGCAGTACTTC
>NA|TRBV5-1|TRBJ2-1|TRBD1
CASSLTGGAYNEQFF
TGCGCCAGCAGCCTCACAGGGGGAGCCTACAATGAGCAGTTCTTC
>NA|TRBV12-3/TRBV12-4|TRBJ2-7|NA
CASSLAVSGEQYF
TGTGCCAGCAGTTTAGCGGTTTCCGGCGAGCAGTACTTC
>NA|TRBV12-5|TRBJ2-1|TRBD1
CASGLGQGDYNEQFF
TGTGCTAGTGGTTTGGGACAGGGGGACTACAATGAGCAGTTCTTC
>NA|TRBV7-9|TRBJ1-1|NA
CASSLEWGHTEAFF
TGTGCCAGCAGCTTAGAGTGGGGGCACACTGAAGCTTTCTTT
>NA|TRBV11-2|TRBJ1-2|NA
CASSPDRNYGYTF
TGTGCCAGCAGCCCGGACAGAAACTATGGCTACACCTTC
>once|TRBV24-1|TRBJ2-1|TRBD2
CATSPGLGFHEQFF
TGTGCCACCAGTCCGGGACTAGGATTTCATGAGCAGTTCTTC
>NA|TRBV6-4|TRBJ2-5|NA
CASSQNGGETQYF
TGTGCCAGCAGCCAGAACGGGGGTGAGACCCAGTACTTC
>NA|TRBV7-2|TRBJ2-7|TRBD1
CASSSPIRTTGGDEQYF
TGTGCCAGCAGCTCTCCAATTAGAACCACAGGGGGCGACGAGCAGTACTTC
>NA|TRBV4-2|TRBJ2-5|NA
CASSLLPVNQETQYF
TGTGCCAGCAGCCTACTTCCGGTAAACCAAGAGACCCAGTACTTC
>NA|TRBV6-4|TRBJ1-1|TRBD1
CASSVSTGSGTEAFF
TGTGCCAGCAGTGTTTCGACAGGGTCGGGCACTGAAGCTTTCTTT
>NA|TRBV7-8|TRBJ2-1|TRBD1
CASSLVGGAGQGYNEQFF
TGTGCCAGCAGCTTAGTGGGGGGAGCGGGACAGGGCTACAATGAGCAGTTCTTC
>NA|TRBV10-2|TRBJ2-1|TRBD2
CASRSGGAGEQFF
TGCGCCTCCCGCAGCGGGGGGGCTGGGGAGCAGTTCTTC
>NA|TRBV19|TRBJ1-4|NA
CASSMRGLGGSTNEKLFF
TGTGCCAGTAGTATGAGAGGGTTGGGGGGATCGACTAATGAAAAACTGTTTTTT
>once|TRBV19|TRBJ2-7|TRBD2
CASSHTSLAGGPHITYEQYF
TGTGCCAGTAGTCATACTTCGCTAGCGGGGGGCCCTCATATTACCTACGAGCAGTACTTC
>NA|TRBV12-5|TRBJ1-5|TRBD1
CASGLVLGTEYQPQHF
TGTGCTAGTGGTTTGGTACTGGGGACAGAATATCAGCCCCAGCATTTT
>NA|TRBV11-2|TRBJ2-7|NA
CASSVVQVQQYF
TGTGCCAGCAGCGTAGTTCAGGTGCAACAGTACTTC
>NA|TRBV28|TRBJ1-2|NA
CASMLVVGGYTF
TGTGCCAGCATGTTAGTGGTTGGTGGCTACACCTTC
>NA|TRBV10-2|TRBJ2-3|TRBD2
CASSGVYMTSGGAGDTQYF
TGCGCCAGCAGTGGGGTATACATGACTAGCGGGGGGGCTGGAGATACGCAGTATTTT
>NA|TRBV19|TRBJ2-3|NA
CASSSQGTDTQYF
TGTGCCAGTAGTTCCCAGGGAACAGATACGCAGTATTTT
>NA|TRBV3-1/TRBV3-2|TRBJ2-5|NA
CASTLLRGRQETQYF
TGTGCCAGCACCCTACTTCGGGGGAGGCAAGAGACCCAGTACTTC
>NA|TRBV9|TRBJ1-4|NA
CASSLQGTNEKLFF
TGTGCCAGCAGCCTACAGGGTACTAATGAAAAACTGTTTTTT
>NA|TRBV7-9|TRBJ2-7|TRBD1
CASSSGTGISEQYF
TGTGCCAGCAGCTCCGGGACAGGTATTAGCGAGCAGTACTTC
>NA|TRBV6-2/TRBV6-3|TRBJ2-5|TRBD2
CASSYAGLAGETQYF
TGTGCCAGCAGTTACGCGGGACTAGCAGGGGAGACCCAGTACTTC
>once|TRBV10-3|TRBJ1-4|NA
CAAQATAGEKLFF
TGTGCCGCCCAGGCTACGGCAGGTGAAAAACTGTTTTTT
>NA|TRBV10-1|TRBJ1-3|NA
CASSQGYSGNTIYF
TGCGCCAGCAGTCAGGGGTACTCTGGAAACACCATATATTTT
>NA|TRBV7-2|TRBJ1-2|NA
CASSWVEGNYGYTF
TGTGCCAGCAGCTGGGTGGAGGGTAACTATGGCTACACCTTC
>NA|TRBV5-8|TRBJ1-1|NA
CASSLAGVPNTEAFF
TGTGCCAGCAGCCTAGCCGGGGTACCGAACACTGAAGCTTTCTTT
>NA|TRBV5-1|TRBJ1-4|NA
CASSLNREGEKLFF
TGCGCCAGCAGCTTAAACAGGGAGGGCGAAAAACTGTTTTTT
>NA|TRBV11-2|TRBJ1-5|NA
CASSSGGQNQPQHF
TGTGCCAGCAGCTCGGGGGGCCAGAATCAGCCCCAGCATTTT